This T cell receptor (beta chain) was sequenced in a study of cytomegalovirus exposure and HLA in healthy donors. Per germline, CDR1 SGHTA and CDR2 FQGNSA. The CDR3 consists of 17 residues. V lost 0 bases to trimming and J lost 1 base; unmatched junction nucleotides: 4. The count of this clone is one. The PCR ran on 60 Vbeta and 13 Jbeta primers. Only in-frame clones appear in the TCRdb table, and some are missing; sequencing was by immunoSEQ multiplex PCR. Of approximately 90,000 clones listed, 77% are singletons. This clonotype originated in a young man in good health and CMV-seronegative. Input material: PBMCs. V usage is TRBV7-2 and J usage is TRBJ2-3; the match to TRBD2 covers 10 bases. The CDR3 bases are TGTGCCAGCAGCTTAGCTGTAGCGGGGGGCCGCACAGATACGCAGTATTTT. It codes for CASSLAVAGGRTDTQYF.